Below, 13 T cell receptor beta chains from the same sample are listed, as sequenced in a study of cytomegalovirus exposure and HLA in healthy donors. The PCR employed 60 Vbeta primers together with 13 Jbeta primers. Here immunoSEQ multiplex PCR was the method, and the copy in TCRdb shows in-frame clones only, minus some. The profile shows just under 95,000 clones, roughly four fifths of them singletons. Sequencing was performed on PBMCs. All receptors come from a young woman in good health and CMV-seropositive.

V and J are TRBV19 and TRBJ1-5; no clear D. The germline V gene has CDR1 LNHDA and CDR2 SQIVND (reference sequence). The CDR3 is 13 residues long. Deletions cut 9 bases from V and 2 bases from J, with 11 bases between. The CDR3 DNA is TGTGCCAGCAGGATTAGCGGCAATCAGCCCCAGCATTTT. Its protein is CASRISGNQPQHF.

J is TRBJ2-5 and V is TRBV2; TRBD2 is a possible D gene (6 bases). V lost 6 bases and J lost 3, with 14 bases in between. CDR3 length: 14 amino acids. The V gene's germline CDR1 is SNHLY and CDR2 FYNNEI. CDR3 DNA sequence: TGTGCCAGCAGAAGGAGAACGGGAGAAGAGACCCAGTACTTC. Protein: CASRRRTGEETQYF.

The CDR3 here is CASSPPFPYEQYF. The CDR3 coding sequence is TGTGCCAGCTCCCCTCCTTTTCCCTACGAGCAGTACTTC. J is TRBJ2-7 and V is TRBV18; D is ambiguous. Germline V lookup: CDR1 KGHSH, CDR2 LQKENI. The CDR3 has 13 residues. Between the trimmed V and J ends, which lost 6 bases and 2 bases, there was a span of 11 bases.

The chain employs TRBV19 and TRBJ2-4; 7 nucleotides match TRBD2. CDR3 size: 13 residues. Germline-derived CDR1 and CDR2 are LNHDA and SQIVND (reference sequence). The junction had 4 bases not matched to a gene; V was cut back by 4 bases and J by 7 bases. The CDR3 bases are TGTGCCAGTAGTAGGGAGGGTTGGAACATTCAGTACTTC. It specifies CASSREGWNIQYF.

J is TRBJ1-4 and V is TRBV28; the match to TRBD1 covers 10 bases. The trim removed 6 bases at V and 9 bases at J, leaving 10 bases unmatched. CDR1 and CDR2 (germline): MDHEN, SYDVKM. The CDR3 length is 15 residues. CDR3 bases: TGTGCCAGCAGGCCCGCCGACAGGGGGCTTAAAAAACTGTTTTTT. Its protein is CASRPADRGLKKLFF.

This chain joins TRBV21-1 and TRBJ2-7; the DNA was not compared with TRBD2, the D call given in the table. TRBV21-1 is a pseudogene. The CDR3 covers 14 residues. The CDR3 loop is CASSQTGSSYEQYF. The CDR3 region has the DNA TGTGCCAGCAGCCAGACCGGGAGCTCCTACGAGCAGTACTTC.

This clone was picked up one time. One end of the junction does not line up with germline, which may come from a read error. CDR3 nucleotides: TGCGCCGGCAGCTTGGCAGGGACTGAAGCTTTCTTT. Protein product: CAGSLAGTEAFF. J is TRBJ1-1 and V is TRBV5-1, with D perhaps TRBD1 (5 bases). CDR1 is SGHRS and CDR2 is YFSETQ in the germline V gene. This CDR3 has 12 residues.

This clone is a singleton in its sample. V gene TRBV2 combines with J gene TRBJ2-7; the D gene is possibly TRBD1 (6 bases). This CDR3 has 15 amino acids. Trimming left V 6 bases short and J 4 bases short, with 19 bases between. The germline gives CDR1 SNHLY, CDR2 FYNNEI. The chain's CDR3 is CASRASGTPPYEQYF. CDR3 nucleotide sequence: TGTGCCAGCAGAGCATCCGGGACACCCCCTTACGAGCAGTACTTC. Variable domain in full (rest from reference TRBV2 and TRBJ2-7): EPEVTQTPSHQVTQMGQEVILRCVPISNHLYFYWYRQILGQKVEFLVSFYNNEISEKSEIFDDQFSVERPDGSNFTLKIRSTKLEDSAMYFCASRASGTPPYEQYFGPGTRLTVT.

In the case of this clone: One junction end disagrees with the germline gene, perhaps due to a read error. This chain joins TRBV29-1 and TRBJ1-2, with D perhaps matching TRBD1 (6 bases). There are 17 residues in the CDR3. Germline lookup yields CDR1 SQVTM and CDR2 ANQGSEA. The CDR3 DNA reads TGCAACGTTCGGACCCGTCCGGGACAAGGTTTTGAGTATGGCTACACCTTC. Translated: CNVRTRPGQGFEYGYTF.

The count of this clone is one. The chain couples TRBV4-1 to TRBJ2-2, with 13 positions matching TRBD2. The CDR3 consists of 18 residues. Germline CDR1 MGHRA, CDR2 YSYEKL. V trimming: 1 base; J trimming: 4 bases; junction bases outside the gene matches: 6. CDR3 bases: TGCGCCAGCAGCCAAGTTGGACTAGCGGGAGACGGCACCGGGGAGCTGTTTTTT. This translates into CASSQVGLAGDGTGELFF.

The J gene is TRBJ1-2, the V gene TRBV6-5; possible D gene TRBD1, 6 bases. The germline gives CDR1 MNHEY, CDR2 SVGAGI. The V and J ends lost 7 bases and 0 bases respectively, with 12 bases between them. The CDR3 contains 14 residues. Here the CDR3 reads CASKSDRSNYGYTF. CDR3 DNA: TGTGCCAGCAAATCCGACAGGTCTAACTATGGCTACACCTTC.

V gene TRBV13 combines with J gene TRBJ2-2; D gene ambiguous. Per germline, CDR1 PRHDT and CDR2 FYEKMQ (reference sequence). V lost 1 base, J lost 6 bases, and 6 bases lay in between. The CDR3 contains 13 residues. The CDR3, as DNA: TGTGCCAGCAGCTTAGCCGAGGCCGGGGAGCTGTTTTTT. As protein: CASSLAEAGELFF.

The chain combines TRBV2 with TRBJ1-2; D not resolved. V lost 4 bases and J 3 bases, leaving 3 bases between the germline ends. CDR3 length equals 11 residues. Germline CDR1 SNHLY, CDR2 FYNNEI. In DNA, the CDR3 is TGTGCCAGCAGTGGAGACTATGGCTACACCTTC. Its translation: CASSGDYGYTF.